Each of the 20 T cell receptor beta chains below was sequenced from the same sample in a study of Graves' ophthalmopathy and Graves' hyperthyroidism. Transcripts of RNA were the source for amplifying TCR beta CDR3 regions. HTBI primers were employed in first-round RT-PCR, then a second-round multiplex PCR followed. TCRdb used MiXCR to reprocess the multiplex PCR reads, holding one entry per CDR3 protein. The repertoire holds approximately 640,000 distinct CDR3 sequences, with roughly two fifths as singletons. Sequencing input: peripheral blood. These TCRs come from an adult man with Graves' ophthalmopathy.

CDR3: CASYGTVNNQPQHF. As DNA, the CDR3 is TGTGCCAGCTATGGGACAGTGAACAATCAGCCCCAGCATTTT. The chain carries TRBV12-3 or TRBV12-4 and TRBJ1-5; 7 nucleotides line up with TRBD1. The V gene end was trimmed by 8 bases and the J gene end by 3 bases; junction bases not matched to a gene: 7. The CDR3 runs 14 residues.

This rearrangement joins TRBV5-4 to TRBJ2-5; perhaps TRBD2 as D (6 bases). CDR3 length: 14 amino acids. Between the trimmed V and J ends, which lost 5 bases and 0 bases, there was a span of 11 bases. The V gene's germline CDR1 is SGHNT and CDR2 YYREEE (reference sequence). The CDR3 coding sequence is TGTGCCAGCAGTTGGGGGGACTACCAAGAGACCCAGTACTTC. It is translated as CASSWGDYQETQYF.

In its sample, this clonotype was seen many times. V is TRBV12-3 or TRBV12-4 and J is TRBJ1-1; the match to TRBD1 covers 8 bases. The CDR3 has 16 amino acids. With V trimmed by 6 bases and J by 0 bases, 9 bases remained unmatched. Here the CDR3 DNA reads TGTGCCAGCAGGATAACAGGGGGTAACATGAACACTGAAGCTTTCTTT. It codes for CASRITGGNMNTEAFF.

This chain links TRBV20-1 with TRBJ2-5; 8 positions agree with TRBD1. The CDR3 length is 13 residues. The ends lost 8 bases at V and 5 bases at J; junction bases unmatched: 10. Germline-derived CDR1 and CDR2 are DFQATT and SNEGSKA (reference sequence). The CDR3 loop is CSTGRTGTETQYF. The DNA of the CDR3 is TGCAGTACGGGGAGGACAGGGACCGAGACCCAGTACTTC.

The chain is built from TRBV2 and TRBJ1-2; D uncertain. Germline loops: CDR1 SNHLY, CDR2 FYNNEI. Trimming cost V 8 bases and J 0 bases, with 13 bases left between them. This CDR3 is built from 14 residues. CDR3 nucleotides: TGTGCCAGCCAAGGACGCCACGCTAACTATGGCTACACCTTC. It is translated as CASQGRHANYGYTF.

Only one count was recorded for this clonotype. The V and J genes are TRBV2 and TRBJ1-2; 9 nucleotides match TRBD1. The germline gives CDR1 SNHLY, CDR2 FYNNEI. The CDR3 is 14 amino acids. The V segment lost 7 bases and the J segment 8 bases; nucleotides outside the gene matches: 11. The CDR3 region is CASTTGGSPVGYTF. The DNA of the CDR3 is TGTGCCAGCACCACAGGGGGCTCCCCCGTCGGCTACACCTTC.

The J gene is TRBJ2-7, the V gene TRBV24-1; possibly TRBD2 for D (6 bases). CDR1 and CDR2 (germline): KGHDR, SFDVKD. Deletions cut 11 bases from V and 0 bases from J, with 19 bases between. The CDR3 is 15 residues long. The CDR3 region is CASSGGDESSYEQYF. The DNA of the CDR3 is TGTGCCAGCAGCGGCGGGGACGAGAGCTCCTACGAGCAGTACTTC.

A remark on this clonotype: A much larger clone differs by one base, so this may be a read error. J is TRBJ2-2 and V is TRBV2; 9 nucleotides match TRBD1. The V segment lost 10 bases and the J segment 5 bases; nucleotides outside the gene matches: 11. The CDR3 totals 15 residues. Germline V lookup: CDR1 SNHLY, CDR2 FYNNEI. The CDR3 spells CATSPGTGRTGELFF. DNA for the CDR3: TGTGCCACCAGCCCCGGGACAGGGAGAACCGGGGAGCTGTTTTTT.

The V gene is TRBV7-9, the J gene TRBJ2-6; no reliable D call. The CDR3 extends over 13 amino acids. From germline, CDR1 is SEHNR and CDR2 FQNEAQ (reference sequence). V lost 1 base to trimming and J lost 5 bases, with 3 bases between them. The CDR3 sequence is CASSLVRANVLTF. DNA for the CDR3: TGTGCCAGCAGCTTAGTCCGGGCCAACGTCCTGACTTTC.

This clonotype was picked up many times. V gene TRBV7-8 combines with J gene TRBJ1-2; D may be TRBD1 (5 bases). Trimming took off 1 base at V and 8 bases at J, with 14 bases between the two ends. The CDR3 length is 14 residues. Per germline, CDR1 SGHVS and CDR2 FQNEAQ. The CDR3 sequence is CASSLDGRGSGYTF. DNA of the CDR3: TGTGCCAGCAGCTTAGATGGGCGGGGGTCCGGCTACACCTTC. The whole variable domain, filled in from reference TRBV7-8 and TRBJ1-2, reads GAGVSQSPRYKVAKRGQDVALRCDPISGHVSLFWYQQALGQGPEFLTYFQNEAQLDKSGLPSDRFFAERPEGSVSTLKIQRTQQEDSAVYLCASSLDGRGSGYTFGSGTRLTVV.

In this sample, this clonotype turned up many times. V gene TRBV29-1 combines with J gene TRBJ1-1; unclear D gene. The CDR3 extends over 15 amino acids. Germline V lookup: CDR1 SQVTM, CDR2 ANQGSEA. The V end was cut by 3 bases, the J end by 0 bases, with 14 bases between. CDR3 residues: CSVDTRRRMNTEAFF. CDR3 DNA: TGCAGCGTTGATACGCGCAGGCGAATGAACACTGAAGCTTTCTTT.

The V call is TRBV6-6, the J call TRBJ2-6; the D is unclear. The germline CDR1 and CDR2 sequences are MNHNY and SVGAGI (reference sequence). The V end lost 5 bases, the J end lost 0 bases, and 11 bases lay between the germline ends. CDR3 length equals 16 residues. Written as DNA, the CDR3 is TGTGCCAGCAGTGAAAAGCCGGGCTCTGGGGCCAACGTCCTGACTTTC. Translated, it gives CASSEKPGSGANVLTF.

With respect to this clonotype: The CDR3 end shows no conserved phenylalanine or tryptophan, and so a read error is likely. V gene TRBV12-5 combines with J gene TRBJ2-2; 7 bases map to TRBD1. This CDR3 spans 15 amino acids. Germline loops: CDR1 LGHNT, CDR2 FRNRAP. For the CDR3, the DNA is TGTGCCATCTCATGGCCAGGGGGAAGGTTCGGGGAGCTGTTTATT. It translates to CAISWPGGRFGELFI.

This clonotype was counted at least ten times. The chain links TRBV6-5 to TRBJ1-1, with 7 bases aligning to TRBD1. The CDR3 consists of 14 residues. Germline V gene sequence: CDR1 MNHEY, CDR2 SVGAGI. The ends lost 2 bases at V and 5 bases at J; junction bases unmatched: 5. Here the CDR3 reads CASSYGTVRTEAFF. CDR3 DNA: TGTGCCAGCAGTTACGGGACAGTCCGAACTGAAGCTTTCTTT.

The chain links TRBV29-1 to TRBJ1-6; perhaps TRBD1 as D (5 bases). The CDR3 is 14 residues long. Germline V gene data show CDR1 as SQVTM and CDR2 as ANQGSEA. The V and J ends lost 3 bases and 6 bases respectively, with 12 bases between them. The chain's CDR3 is CSVDSPGGNSPLHF. CDR3 DNA: TGCAGCGTTGACTCACCGGGGGGTAATTCACCCCTCCACTTT.

There are many counts of this clonotype. The V gene is TRBV5-1, the J gene TRBJ1-2; possible D gene TRBD1, 5 bases. Germline assignment: CDR1 SGHRS and CDR2 YFSETQ. With 0 bases removed from V and 0 bases from J, the gap between germline ends came to 6 bases. This CDR3 region has 14 residues. The CDR3 nucleotides read TGCGCCAGCAGCTTGGGGGACCCTAACTATGGCTACACCTTC. Protein sequence: CASSLGDPNYGYTF.

This clonotype was recorded many times. The J gene is TRBJ2-5, the V gene TRBV29-1, with D perhaps assigned TRBD1 or TRBD2 (6 bases each). This CDR3 comprises 12 residues. Deletions cut 4 bases from V and 4 bases from J, with 10 bases between. The germline gives CDR1 SQVTM, CDR2 ANQGSEA. DNA for the CDR3: TGCAGCGTTGTAGGGGGAGGAGAGACCCAGTACTTC. Protein sequence: CSVVGGGETQYF.

The sample holds a few counts of this clonotype. The chain carries TRBV20-1 and TRBJ2-5; possible D gene TRBD1, 6 bases. The CDR3 is 13 amino acids. V lost 3 bases to trimming and J lost 4 bases, with 12 bases between them. In germline, CDR1 is DFQATT, CDR2 SNEGSKA (reference sequence). The CDR3 is CSASPDRSETQYF. Written as DNA, the CDR3 is TGCAGTGCTAGTCCTGACAGGTCAGAGACCCAGTACTTC.

The CDR3 DNA is TGCAGTGCTAGTACGTCAAGCCCCTTCGGTAATTCACCCCTCCACTTT. It is translated as CSASTSSPFGNSPLHF. The genes are TRBV20-1 and TRBJ1-6; D remains unclear. The CDR3 length is 16 residues. CDR1 and CDR2 from the germline V gene are DFQATT and SNEGSKA (reference sequence). Trimming took 3 bases from V and 6 from J, leaving 18 bases between them.

This clonotype was seen at least ten times. The J gene is TRBJ1-2, the V gene TRBV5-8; D uncertain. This CDR3 has 15 residues. Germline loops: CDR1 SGHTS, CDR2 YDEGEE. V lost 4 bases to trimming and J lost 2 bases, with 15 bases between them. The CDR3, as DNA: TGTGCCAGCAGCCCCCCTTTGGTCCCAAACTATGGCTACACCTTC. Protein: CASSPPLVPNYGYTF.